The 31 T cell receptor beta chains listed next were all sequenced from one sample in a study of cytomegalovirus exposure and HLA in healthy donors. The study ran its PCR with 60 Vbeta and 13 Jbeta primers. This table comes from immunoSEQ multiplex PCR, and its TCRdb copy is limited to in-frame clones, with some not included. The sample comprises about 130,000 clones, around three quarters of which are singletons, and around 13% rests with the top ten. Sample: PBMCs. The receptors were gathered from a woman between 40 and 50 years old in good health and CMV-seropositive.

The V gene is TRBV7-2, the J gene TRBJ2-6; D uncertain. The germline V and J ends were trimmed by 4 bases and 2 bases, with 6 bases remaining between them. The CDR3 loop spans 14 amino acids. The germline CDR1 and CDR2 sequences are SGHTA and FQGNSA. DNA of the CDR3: TGTGCCAGCAGCTCCGCGCCTGGGGCCAACGTCCTGACTTTC. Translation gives CASSSAPGANVLTF.

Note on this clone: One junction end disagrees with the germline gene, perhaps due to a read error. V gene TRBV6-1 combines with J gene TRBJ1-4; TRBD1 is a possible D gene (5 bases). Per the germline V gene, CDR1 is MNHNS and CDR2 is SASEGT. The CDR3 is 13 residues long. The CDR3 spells CASSEVGGKKLFF. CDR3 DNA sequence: TGTGCCAGCAGCGAAGTGGGGGGTAAAAAACTGTTTTTT.

CDR3 coding DNA: TGTGCCAGCAGCTTTGACCGCGGGACAGCCGGGGAAAAACTGTTTTTT. This encodes CASSFDRGTAGEKLFF. The chain links TRBV7-8 to TRBJ1-4; TRBD1 matches 7 bases. Germline V gives CDR1 SGHVS, CDR2 FQNEAQ. After removal of 3 bases from V and 8 bases from J, the junction contained 12 bases not matched to a gene. The CDR3 extends over 16 amino acids.

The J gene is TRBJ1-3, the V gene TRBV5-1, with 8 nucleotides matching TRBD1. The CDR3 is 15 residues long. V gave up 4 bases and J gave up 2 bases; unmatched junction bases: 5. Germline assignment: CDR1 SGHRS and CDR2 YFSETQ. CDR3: CASSIGQGTGNTIYF. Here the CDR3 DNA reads TGCGCCAGCAGCATCGGACAGGGAACTGGAAACACCATATATTTT. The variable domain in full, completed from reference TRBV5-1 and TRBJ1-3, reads KAGVTQTPRYLIKTRGQQVTLSCSPISGHRSVSWYQQTPGQGLQFLFEYFSETQRNKGNFPGRFSGRQFSNSRSEMNVSTLELGDSALYLCASSIGQGTGNTIYFGEGSWLTVV.

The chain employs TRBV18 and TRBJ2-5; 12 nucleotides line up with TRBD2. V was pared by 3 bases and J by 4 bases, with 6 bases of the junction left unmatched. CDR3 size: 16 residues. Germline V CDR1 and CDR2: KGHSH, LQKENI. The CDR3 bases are TGTGCCAGCTCACCTCGACTAGCGGGAGAGGGAGAGACCCAGTACTTC. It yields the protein CASSPRLAGEGETQYF.

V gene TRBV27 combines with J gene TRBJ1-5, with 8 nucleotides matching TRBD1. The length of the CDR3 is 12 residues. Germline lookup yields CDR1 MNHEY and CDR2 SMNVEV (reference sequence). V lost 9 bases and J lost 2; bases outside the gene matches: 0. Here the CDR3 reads CARGQGNQPQHF. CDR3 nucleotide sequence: TGTGCCAGGGGACAGGGCAATCAGCCCCAGCATTTT.

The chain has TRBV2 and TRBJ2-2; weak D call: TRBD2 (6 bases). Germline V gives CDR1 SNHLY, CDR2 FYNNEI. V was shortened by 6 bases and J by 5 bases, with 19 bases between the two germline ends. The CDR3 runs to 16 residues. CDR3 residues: CASSRDSGVLTGELFF. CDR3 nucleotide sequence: TGTGCCAGCAGCCGGGACTCGGGGGTGTTAACCGGGGAGCTGTTTTTT. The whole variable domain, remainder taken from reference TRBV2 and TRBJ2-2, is EPEVTQTPSHQVTQMGQEVILRCVPISNHLYFYWYRQILGQKVEFLVSFYNNEISEKSEIFDDQFSVERPDGSNFTLKIRSTKLEDSAMYFCASSRDSGVLTGELFFGEGSRLTVL.

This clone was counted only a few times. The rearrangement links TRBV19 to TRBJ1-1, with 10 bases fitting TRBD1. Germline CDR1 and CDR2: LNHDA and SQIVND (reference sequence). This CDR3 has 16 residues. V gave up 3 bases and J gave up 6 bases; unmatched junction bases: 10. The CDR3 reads CASSMTPGQGHAEAFF. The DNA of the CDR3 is TGTGCCAGTAGTATGACCCCGGGACAGGGGCATGCTGAAGCTTTCTTT.

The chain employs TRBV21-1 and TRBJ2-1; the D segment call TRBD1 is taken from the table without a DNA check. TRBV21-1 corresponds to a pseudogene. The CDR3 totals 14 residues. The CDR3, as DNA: TGTGCCAGCAGAGCCGGGACAGATAACAATGAGCAGTTCTTC. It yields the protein CASRAGTDNNEQFF.

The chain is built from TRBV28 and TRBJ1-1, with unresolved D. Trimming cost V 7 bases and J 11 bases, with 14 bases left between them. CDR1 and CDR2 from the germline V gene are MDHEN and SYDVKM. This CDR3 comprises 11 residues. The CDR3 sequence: CASTLGPHAFF. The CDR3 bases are TGTGCCAGCACCCTTGGCCCTCACGCTTTCTTT.

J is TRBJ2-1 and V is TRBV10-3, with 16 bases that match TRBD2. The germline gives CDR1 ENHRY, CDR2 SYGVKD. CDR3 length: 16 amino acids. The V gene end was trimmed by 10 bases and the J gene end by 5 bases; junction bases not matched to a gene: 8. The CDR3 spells CATKGTSGRANNEQFF. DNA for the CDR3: TGTGCCACCAAAGGGACTAGCGGGAGGGCCAACAATGAGCAGTTCTTC.

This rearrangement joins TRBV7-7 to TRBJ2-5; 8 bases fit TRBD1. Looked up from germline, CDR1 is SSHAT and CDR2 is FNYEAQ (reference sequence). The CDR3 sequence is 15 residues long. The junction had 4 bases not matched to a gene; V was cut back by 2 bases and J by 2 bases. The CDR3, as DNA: TGTGCCAGCAGCTTAACCAGGGGGCGACAAGAGACCCAGTACTTC. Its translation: CASSLTRGRQETQYF.

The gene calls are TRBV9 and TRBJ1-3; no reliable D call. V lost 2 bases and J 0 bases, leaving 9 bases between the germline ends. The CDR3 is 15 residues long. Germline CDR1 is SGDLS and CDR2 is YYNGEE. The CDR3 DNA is TGTGCCAGCAGCGTCCAGGTAGACTCTGGAAACACCATATATTTT. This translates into CASSVQVDSGNTIYF.

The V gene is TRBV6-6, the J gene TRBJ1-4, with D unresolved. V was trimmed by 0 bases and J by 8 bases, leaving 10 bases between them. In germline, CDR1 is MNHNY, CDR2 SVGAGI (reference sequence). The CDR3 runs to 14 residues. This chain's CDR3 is CASSYSEVGEKLFF. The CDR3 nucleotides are TGTGCCAGCAGTTACTCGGAAGTGGGCGAAAAACTGTTTTTT.

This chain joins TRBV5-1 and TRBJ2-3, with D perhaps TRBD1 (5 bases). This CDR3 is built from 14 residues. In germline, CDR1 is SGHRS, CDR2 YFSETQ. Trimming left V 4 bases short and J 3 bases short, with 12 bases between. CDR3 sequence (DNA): TGCGCCAGCAGCCCCGGACAAGTTACAGATACGCAGTATTTT. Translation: CASSPGQVTDTQYF.

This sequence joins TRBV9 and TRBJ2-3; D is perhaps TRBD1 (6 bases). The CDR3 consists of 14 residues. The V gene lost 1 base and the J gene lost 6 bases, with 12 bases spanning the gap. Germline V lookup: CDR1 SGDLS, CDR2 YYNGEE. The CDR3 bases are TGTGCCAGCAGCGTAAGTAGCCAGGGGGATACGCAGTATTTT. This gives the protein CASSVSSQGDTQYF.

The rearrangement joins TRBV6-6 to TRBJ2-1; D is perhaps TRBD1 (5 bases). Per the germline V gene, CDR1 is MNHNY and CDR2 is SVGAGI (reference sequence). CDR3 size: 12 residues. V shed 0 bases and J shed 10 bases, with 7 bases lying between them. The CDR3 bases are TGTGCCAGCAGTTACTCTGGACAAGAGCAGTTCTTC. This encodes CASSYSGQEQFF.

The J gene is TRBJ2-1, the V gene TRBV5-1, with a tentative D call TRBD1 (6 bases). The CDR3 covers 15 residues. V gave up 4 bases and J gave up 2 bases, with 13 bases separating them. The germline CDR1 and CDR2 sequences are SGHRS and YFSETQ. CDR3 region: CASSPGTSTYNEQFF. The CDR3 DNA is TGCGCCAGCAGCCCGGGGACATCTACCTACAATGAGCAGTTCTTC.

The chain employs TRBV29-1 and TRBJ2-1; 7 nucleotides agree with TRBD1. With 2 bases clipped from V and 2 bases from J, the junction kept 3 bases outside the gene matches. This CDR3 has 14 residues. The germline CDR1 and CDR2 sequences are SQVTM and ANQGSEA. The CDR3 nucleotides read TGCAGCGTTGAACCAGGGGGAGCCTACAATGAGCAGTTCTTC. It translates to CSVEPGGAYNEQFF.

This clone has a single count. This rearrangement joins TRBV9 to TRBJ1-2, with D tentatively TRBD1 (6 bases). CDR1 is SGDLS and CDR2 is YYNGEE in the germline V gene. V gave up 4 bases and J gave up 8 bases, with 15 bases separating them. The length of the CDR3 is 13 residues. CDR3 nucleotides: TGTGCCAGCAGCCCTACAGGGTTTGACGGCTACACCTTC. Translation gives CASSPTGFDGYTF.

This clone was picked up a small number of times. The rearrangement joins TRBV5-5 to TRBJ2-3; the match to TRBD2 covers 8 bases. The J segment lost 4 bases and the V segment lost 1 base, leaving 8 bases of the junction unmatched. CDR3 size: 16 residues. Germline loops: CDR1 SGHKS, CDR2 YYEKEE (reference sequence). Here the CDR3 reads CASSLRTGGPADTQYF. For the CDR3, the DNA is TGTGCCAGCAGCTTGAGGACGGGAGGGCCGGCAGATACGCAGTATTTT. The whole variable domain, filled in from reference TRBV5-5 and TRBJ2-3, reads DAGVTQSPTHLIKTRGQQVTLRCSPISGHKSVSWYQQVLGQGPQFIFQYYEKEERGRGNFPDRFSARQFPNYSSELNVNALLLGDSALYLCASSLRTGGPADTQYFGPGTRLTVL.

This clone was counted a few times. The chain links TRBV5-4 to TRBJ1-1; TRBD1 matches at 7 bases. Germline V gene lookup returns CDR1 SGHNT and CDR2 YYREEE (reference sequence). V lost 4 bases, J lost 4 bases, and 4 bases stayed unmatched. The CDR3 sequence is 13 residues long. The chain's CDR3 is CASSVQGITEAFF. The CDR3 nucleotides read TGTGCCAGCAGCGTACAGGGGATCACTGAAGCTTTCTTT.

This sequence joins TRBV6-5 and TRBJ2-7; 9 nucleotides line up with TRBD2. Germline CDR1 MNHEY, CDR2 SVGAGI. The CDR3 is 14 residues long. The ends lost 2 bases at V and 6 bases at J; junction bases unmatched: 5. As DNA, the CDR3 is TGTGCCAGCAGTTACGTAGCGGGAGTCGGCGAGCAGTACTTC. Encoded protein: CASSYVAGVGEQYF.

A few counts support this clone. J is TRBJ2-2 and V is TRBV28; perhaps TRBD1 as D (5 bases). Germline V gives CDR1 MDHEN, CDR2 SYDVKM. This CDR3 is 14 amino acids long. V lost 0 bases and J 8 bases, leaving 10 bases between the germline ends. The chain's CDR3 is CASSLWGRVGELFF. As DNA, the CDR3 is TGTGCCAGCAGTTTATGGGGCAGGGTTGGGGAGCTGTTTTTT.

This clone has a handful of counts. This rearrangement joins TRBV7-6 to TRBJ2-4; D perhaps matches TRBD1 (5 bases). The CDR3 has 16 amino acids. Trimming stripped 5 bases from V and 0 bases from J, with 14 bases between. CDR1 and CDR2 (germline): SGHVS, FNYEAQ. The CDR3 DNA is TGTGCCAGCAGCGGTGGGGCCGATCTAGCCAAAAACATTCAGTACTTC. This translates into CASSGGADLAKNIQYF.

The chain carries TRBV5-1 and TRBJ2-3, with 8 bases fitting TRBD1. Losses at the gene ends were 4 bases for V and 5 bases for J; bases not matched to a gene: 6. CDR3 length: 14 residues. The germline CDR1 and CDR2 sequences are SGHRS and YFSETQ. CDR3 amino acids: CASSVGDRGDTQYF. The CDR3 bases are TGCGCCAGCAGCGTGGGAGACAGGGGAGATACGCAGTATTTT.

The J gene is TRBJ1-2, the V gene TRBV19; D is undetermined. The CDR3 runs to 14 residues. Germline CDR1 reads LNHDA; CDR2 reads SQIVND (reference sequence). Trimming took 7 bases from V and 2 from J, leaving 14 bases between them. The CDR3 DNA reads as TGTGCCAGTACCCGAACCGCGGGGAACTATGGCTACACCTTC. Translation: CASTRTAGNYGYTF.

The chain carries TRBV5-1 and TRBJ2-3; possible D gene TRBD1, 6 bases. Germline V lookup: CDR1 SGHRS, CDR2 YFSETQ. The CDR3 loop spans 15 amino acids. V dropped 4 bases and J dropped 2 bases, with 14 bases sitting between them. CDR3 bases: TGCGCCAGCAGCCCCCGGACAGTAAACACAGATACGCAGTATTTT. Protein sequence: CASSPRTVNTDTQYF.

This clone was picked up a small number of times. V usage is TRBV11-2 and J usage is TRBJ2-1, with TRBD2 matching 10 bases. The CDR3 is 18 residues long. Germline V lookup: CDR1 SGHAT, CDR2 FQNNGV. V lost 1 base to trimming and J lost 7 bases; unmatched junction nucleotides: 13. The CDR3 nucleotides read TGTGCCAGCAGCTTAGTTTTGTCTAGCGGGAGCGTATGGAATGAGCAGTTCTTC. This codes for CASSLVLSSGSVWNEQFF.

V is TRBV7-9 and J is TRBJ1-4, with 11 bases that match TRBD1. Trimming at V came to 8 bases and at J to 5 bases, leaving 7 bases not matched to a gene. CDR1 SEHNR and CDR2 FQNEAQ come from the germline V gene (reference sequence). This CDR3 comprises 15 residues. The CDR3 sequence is CASGPGDRGNEKLFF. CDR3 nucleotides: TGTGCCAGCGGCCCAGGGGACAGGGGGAATGAAAAACTGTTTTTT.

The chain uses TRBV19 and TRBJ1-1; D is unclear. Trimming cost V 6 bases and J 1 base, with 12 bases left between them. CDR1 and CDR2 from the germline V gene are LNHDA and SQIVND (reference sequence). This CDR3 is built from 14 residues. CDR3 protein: CASSSQQWNTEAFF. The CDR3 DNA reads TGTGCCAGTAGCAGTCAACAGTGGAACACTGAAGCTTTCTTT.